These T cell receptor beta chains were read from a single sample in a study of T cells in tumors after PD-1 blockade. Using immunoSEQ multiplex PCR, the repertoire was profiled, and TCRdb retains in-frame clones only, with some absent. The top ten clones hold around an eighth of a sample with 61,000 or so clones, about 80% of them seen once. The sample in question was PBMCs, obtained before anti-PD-1 treatment. The source is a human donor with basal cell carcinoma. The CDR3 runs from the conserved cysteine through the conserved F or W. A D gene is named only where the DNA matches it firmly. Size tells how often a clone was seen (once, few, many) or the class of an expanded clone, and some rows leave it out.

cdr3_aa,cdr3_nt,j_call,d_call,clone_size,v_call
CASSLGGNSVGNTIYF,TGCGCCAGCAGCTTGGGCGGGAACTCTGTCGGAAACACCATATATTTT,TRBJ1-3,.,.,TRBV5-1
CATSPQRQNTEAFF,TGTGCCACCAGCCCCCAAAGGCAGAACACTGAAGCTTTCTTT,TRBJ1-1,.,.,TRBV15
CASSERLTGTQYF,TGTGCCAGCAGTGAAAGACTAACCGGGACCCAGTACTTC,TRBJ2-5,.,.,TRBV6-1
CASSPPGGHGYTF,TGTGCCAGCAGTCCGCCAGGGGGCCATGGCTACACCTTC,TRBJ1-2,TRBD1,.,TRBV28
CASSLRVGTEAFF,TGCGCCAGCAGCTTAAGGGTAGGCACTGAAGCTTTCTTT,TRBJ1-1,.,once,TRBV5-1
CASSQRGATDTQYF,TGTGCTAGTTCCCAGCGGGGGGCCACAGATACGCAGTATTTT,TRBJ2-3,TRBD2,.,TRBV12-5
CAWSVNLGWGQPQHF,TGTGCCTGGAGTGTAAATTTGGGTTGGGGCCAGCCCCAGCATTTT,TRBJ1-5,.,.,TRBV30
CASSSRTGGSSTKSYEQYF,TGTGCCAGCAGCTCTCGGACAGGGGGATCCTCTACGAAATCCTACGAGCAGTACTTC,TRBJ2-7,TRBD1,.,TRBV5-5
CASQGASGYNEQFF,TGTGCCTCCCAGGGGGCTAGCGGATACAATGAGCAGTTCTTC,TRBJ2-1,.,.,TRBV27
CASSMATVNQPQHF,TGTGCCAGCAGTATGGCGACAGTAAATCAGCCCCAGCATTTT,TRBJ1-5,.,.,TRBV27
CASSPGQGEFNSPLHF,TGTGCCAGCAGCCCGGGACAAGGAGAATTTAATTCACCCCTCCACTTT,TRBJ1-6,.,.,TRBV11-3
CSVAVAGGMGSPLHF,TGCAGCGTTGCAGTGGCAGGGGGCATGGGTTCACCCCTCCACTTT,TRBJ1-6,TRBD1,.,TRBV29-1
CASSFQRNSPLHF,TGCGCCAGCAGCTTTCAAAGAAATTCACCCCTCCACTTT,TRBJ1-6,.,.,TRBV5-1
CASSGDLDNSPLHF,TGTGCCAGTAGCGGGGACCTTGATAATTCACCCCTCCACTTT,TRBJ1-6,.,.,TRBV19
CASRKEETAGPYNEQFF,TGTGCCAGCAGGAAGGAAGAGACGGCTGGCCCCTACAATGAGCAGTTCTTC,TRBJ2-1,.,.,TRBV2
CASSYAGPISGNTIYF,TGCGCCAGCAGTTATGCAGGTCCGATCTCTGGAAACACCATATATTTT,TRBJ1-3,.,.,TRBV5-1
CASSLAVRETYGYTF,TGTGCCAGCAGCTTAGCGGTCAGGGAGACCTATGGCTACACCTTC,TRBJ1-2,.,.,TRBV7-9
CASSPGLRAAEAFF,TGTGCCAGCAGTCCGGGCCTCAGAGCGGCTGAAGCTTTCTTT,TRBJ1-1,.,few,TRBV6-5
CASSVGLAGVGDTQYF,TGTGCCAGCAGCGTCGGACTAGCGGGGGTCGGGGATACGCAGTATTTT,TRBJ2-3,TRBD2,.,TRBV7-9
CASDLGQDGTEAFF,TGTGCCAGCGACCTGGGACAGGACGGTACTGAAGCTTTCTTT,TRBJ1-1,TRBD1,.,TRBV2
CASSPHLGVNTGELFF,TGTGCCAGCAGCCCACATTTAGGGGTAAACACCGGGGAGCTGTTTTTT,TRBJ2-2,.,.,TRBV7-9
CASSRQRNSPLHF,TGTGCCAGCAGCCGTCAGCGTAATTCACCCCTCCACTTT,TRBJ1-6,.,once,TRBV6-5
CATGGGSNQPQHF,TGTGCCACCGGCGGAGGGAGCAATCAGCCCCAGCATTTT,TRBJ1-5,.,once,TRBV12-3/TRBV12-4
CASTTEGTYGYTF,TGTGCCAGCACCACTGAGGGAACCTATGGCTACACCTTC,TRBJ1-2,.,.,TRBV2
CASSKLVAGVAYNEQFF,TGCGCCAGCAGCAAACTCGTAGCGGGGGTTGCCTACAATGAGCAGTTCTTC,TRBJ2-1,TRBD2,.,TRBV5-1
CASSLEVQIGSEQYF,TGCGCCAGCAGCTTGGAAGTGCAAATCGGGAGCGAGCAGTACTTC,TRBJ2-7,.,few,TRBV5-1
CASSQPLEGGYEQYF,TGCGCCAGCAGCCAACCCCTGGAGGGGGGCTACGAGCAGTACTTC,TRBJ2-7,.,.,TRBV4-1
CASSLGAGGYEQYF,TGTGCCAGCAGCTTGGGTGCGGGGGGATACGAGCAGTACTTC,TRBJ2-7,TRBD2,.,TRBV5-5
CASSSLTSGGSDTQYF,TGTGCCAGCAGCTCCCTAACTAGCGGGGGATCAGATACGCAGTATTTT,TRBJ2-3,TRBD2,.,TRBV7-9
CASTPQGGSPLHF,TGCGCCAGCACCCCTCAGGGGGGTTCACCCCTCCACTTT,TRBJ1-6,TRBD1,.,TRBV10-2
CASSERTSGGRDTQYF,TGCGCCAGCAGTGAGAGGACTAGCGGGGGCCGAGATACGCAGTATTTT,TRBJ2-3,TRBD2,.,TRBV10-1
CASRGTIGQALNTEAFF,TGCGCCAGCAGGGGAACAATCGGACAGGCCCTGAACACTGAAGCTTTCTTT,TRBJ1-1,TRBD1,.,TRBV10-2
CASRPGSGGRMNTEAFF,TGTGCCAGCAGACCCGGCTCCGGGGGGCGCATGAACACTGAAGCTTTCTTT,TRBJ1-1,.,few,TRBV11-3
CASSQKGSTNEKLFF,TGTGCCAGCAGCCAAAAGGGTTCGACTAATGAAAAACTGTTTTTT,TRBJ1-4,.,.,TRBV3-1/TRBV3-2
CASTAATGGDYGYTF,TGCGCCAGCACTGCAGCGACAGGGGGGGACTATGGCTACACCTTC,TRBJ1-2,TRBD1,.,TRBV5-1
CAWRTTSGGQGDTQYF,TGTGCCTGGAGAACTACTAGCGGGGGGCAAGGAGATACGCAGTATTTT,TRBJ2-3,TRBD2,.,TRBV30
CASSQKDRANTEAFF,TGTGCCAGCAGCCAAAAGGACAGGGCGAACACTGAAGCTTTCTTT,TRBJ1-1,TRBD1,.,TRBV3-1/TRBV3-2
CASSPTRNHEQYF,TGTGCCAGCTCACCAACTAGAAACCACGAGCAGTACTTC,TRBJ2-7,.,.,TRBV18
CASSLAAGGFDNEQFF,TGCGCCAGCAGCTTGGCAGCTGGGGGCTTCGACAATGAGCAGTTCTTC,TRBJ2-1,.,.,TRBV5-1
CASRQGGISNQPQHF,TGTGCCAGCAGACAGGGGGGAATTTCCAATCAGCCCCAGCATTTT,TRBJ1-5,TRBD1,.,TRBV28
CASSLTGTGRPSTDTQYF,TGTGCCAGCTCACTAACCGGGACAGGGCGACCTAGCACAGATACGCAGTATTTT,TRBJ2-3,TRBD1,.,TRBV18
CATSRDSARRTNEKLFF,TGTGCCACCAGCAGAGATTCAGCCCGCCGCACTAATGAAAAACTGTTTTTT,TRBJ1-4,.,.,TRBV15
CASSGAQGPGNQPQHF,TGTGCCAGCAGCGGGGCACAGGGGCCAGGGAATCAGCCCCAGCATTTT,TRBJ1-5,TRBD1,.,TRBV7-8
CASSVAPGGGTYNEQFF,TGTGCCAGCAGCGTTGCCCCAGGGGGGGGGACCTACAATGAGCAGTTCTTC,TRBJ2-1,.,.,TRBV9
CASRSWGEREKLFF,TGTGCCAGCAGATCATGGGGGGAACGCGAAAAACTGTTTTTT,TRBJ1-4,.,.,TRBV6-5
CAANGQGITEAFF,TGTGCCGCAAACGGACAGGGGATAACTGAAGCTTTCTTT,TRBJ1-1,TRBD1,.,TRBV6-5
CASSSSQGAMNTEAFF,TGTGCCAGCAGCAGTTCACAGGGGGCGATGAACACTGAAGCTTTCTTT,TRBJ1-1,TRBD1,.,TRBV7-8
CASSLLLADTQYF,TGTGCCAGCAGTCTATTATTGGCGGATACGCAGTATTTT,TRBJ2-3,.,.,TRBV5-4
CAWEPDGSPYEQYF,TGTGCCTGGGAACCAGACGGGTCCCCCTACGAGCAGTACTTC,TRBJ2-7,.,.,TRBV30
CASSLSSNQPQHF,TGTGCCAGCAGCCTCAGTAGCAATCAGCCCCAGCATTTT,TRBJ1-5,.,.,TRBV6-5
CASRRQNQETQYF,TGCGCCAGCAGGCGACAGAACCAAGAGACCCAGTACTTC,TRBJ2-5,.,.,TRBV5-1
CASSPRRGATGNTIYF,TGTGCCAGCAGCCCACGACGGGGGGCGACTGGAAACACCATATATTTT,TRBJ1-3,.,.,TRBV3-1/TRBV3-2
CASSFVGGESYEQYF,TGTGCCAGCAGCTTCGTCGGCGGAGAAAGCTACGAGCAGTACTTC,TRBJ2-7,.,.,TRBV7-8
CASSLADGGGRDTQYF,TGTGCCAGCAGCTTGGCCGATGGCGGGGGGAGAGATACGCAGTATTTT,TRBJ2-3,TRBD2,.,TRBV5-4
CSVGAGRGYNEQFF,TGCAGCGTTGGAGCGGGCAGGGGCTACAATGAGCAGTTCTTC,TRBJ2-1,.,.,TRBV29-1
CASSVQAESTGTLGKQYF,TGTGCCAGCAGTGTGCAAGCGGAAAGTACCGGGACACTCGGGAAGCAGTACTTC,TRBJ2-7,.,.,TRBV6-1
CASSINLAGGTGELFF,TGTGCCAGCAGCATCAACCTAGCGGGGGGGACCGGGGAGCTGTTTTTT,TRBJ2-2,TRBD2,.,TRBV7-2
CASRDPLAKNIQYF,TGTGCCAGCAGGGACCCCCTAGCCAAAAACATTCAGTACTTC,TRBJ2-4,.,.,TRBV5-5
CASSEVKGKQGQNTGELFF,TGTGCCAGCAGTGAAGTGAAAGGGAAGCAGGGGCAAAACACCGGGGAGCTGTTTTTT,TRBJ2-2,.,.,TRBV2
CASTSGLVGETQYF,TGCGCCAGCACATCGGGACTAGTTGGGGAGACCCAGTACTTC,TRBJ2-5,TRBD2,.,TRBV5-1